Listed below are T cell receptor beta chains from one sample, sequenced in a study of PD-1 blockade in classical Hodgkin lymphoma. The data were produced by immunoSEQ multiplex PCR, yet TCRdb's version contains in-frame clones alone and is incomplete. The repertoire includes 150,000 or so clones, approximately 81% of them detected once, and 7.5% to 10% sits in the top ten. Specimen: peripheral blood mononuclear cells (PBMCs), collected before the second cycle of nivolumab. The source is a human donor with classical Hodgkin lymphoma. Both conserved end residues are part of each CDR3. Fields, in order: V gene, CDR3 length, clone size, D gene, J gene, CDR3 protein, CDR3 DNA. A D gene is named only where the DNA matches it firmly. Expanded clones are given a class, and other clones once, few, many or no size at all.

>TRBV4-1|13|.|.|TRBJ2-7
CASSHQGAYEQYF
TGCGCCAGCAGCCACCAGGGAGCCTACGAGCAGTACTTC
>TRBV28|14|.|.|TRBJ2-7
CASRERSRAYEQYF
TGTGCCAGCAGGGAACGTTCGCGGGCTTACGAGCAGTACTTC
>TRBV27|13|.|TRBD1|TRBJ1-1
CASWGQMNTEAFF
TGTGCCAGCTGGGGACAGATGAACACTGAAGCTTTCTTT
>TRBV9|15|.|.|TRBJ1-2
CASSVGTGRNYGYTF
TGTGCCAGCAGCGTAGGAACAGGGCGAAACTATGGCTACACCTTC
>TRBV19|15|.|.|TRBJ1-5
CASSLFGGNNQPQHF
TGTGCCAGTAGTTTATTCGGAGGGAACAATCAGCCCCAGCATTTT
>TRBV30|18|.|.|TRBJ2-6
CAWSAGWHSSSGANVLTF
TGTGCCTGGAGTGCGGGTTGGCATTCGAGCTCTGGGGCCAACGTCCTGACTTTC
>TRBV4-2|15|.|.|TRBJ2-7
CASSQDEGGAYEQYF
TGTGCCAGCAGCCAAGATGAGGGGGGCGCCTACGAGCAGTACTTC
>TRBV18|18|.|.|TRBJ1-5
CASSPPGGIRYSNQPQHF
TGTGCCAGCTCACCCCCGGGCGGGATTCGTTATAGCAATCAGCCCCAGCATTTT
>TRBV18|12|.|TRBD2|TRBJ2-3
CASSPGGDTQYF
TGTGCCAGCTCACCCGGGGGGGATACGCAGTATTTT
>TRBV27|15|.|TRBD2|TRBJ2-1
CASSIRLAGDNEQFF
TGTGCCAGCAGTATTAGACTAGCGGGAGACAATGAGCAGTTCTTC
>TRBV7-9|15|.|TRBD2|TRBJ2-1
CASSFLAGGATEQFF
TGTGCCAGCAGCTTTCTAGCGGGGGGAGCTACCGAGCAGTTCTTC
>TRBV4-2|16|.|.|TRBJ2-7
CASSQDLDSRAYEQYF
TGTGCCAGCAGCCAAGACTTGGACAGCCGGGCCTACGAGCAGTACTTC
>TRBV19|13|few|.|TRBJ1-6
CASSPGRNSPLHF
TGTGCCAGTAGCCCGGGGCGGAATTCACCCCTCCACTTT
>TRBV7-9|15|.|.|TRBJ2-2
CASSLALGETGELFF
TGTGCCAGCAGCTTAGCGCTAGGGGAAACCGGGGAGCTGTTTTTT
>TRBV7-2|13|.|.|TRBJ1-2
CASSPGRGYGYTF
TGTGCCAGCAGCCCGGGCCGGGGCTATGGCTACACCTTC
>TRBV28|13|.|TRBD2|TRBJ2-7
CASSSRGLAVQYF
TGTGCCAGCAGTAGTAGGGGACTAGCGGTGCAGTACTTC
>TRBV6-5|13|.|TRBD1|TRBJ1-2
CASSRTGAYGYTF
TGTGCCAGCAGTCGGACAGGGGCCTATGGCTACACCTTC
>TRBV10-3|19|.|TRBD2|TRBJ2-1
CAISESVGGAASGNNEQFF
TGTGCCATCAGTGAGTCTGTGGGAGGGGCGGCTAGCGGTAACAATGAGCAGTTCTTC
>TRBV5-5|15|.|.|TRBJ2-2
CASSLGEINTGELFF
TGTGCCAGCAGCTTGGGGGAGATAAACACCGGGGAGCTGTTTTTT
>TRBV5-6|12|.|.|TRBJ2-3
CASSRDTDTQYF
TGTGCCAGCAGCCGGGACACAGATACGCAGTATTTT
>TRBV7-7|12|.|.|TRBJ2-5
CASGPNQETQYF
TGTGCTAGCGGCCCTAACCAAGAGACCCAGTACTTC
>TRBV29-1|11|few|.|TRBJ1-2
CSVEGAGGYTF
TGCAGCGTTGAAGGGGCTGGTGGCTACACCTTC
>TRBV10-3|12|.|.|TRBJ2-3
CAISKTGGTQYF
TGTGCCATCAGTAAGACCGGGGGTACGCAGTATTTT
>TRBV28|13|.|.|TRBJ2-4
CASTGLAKNIQYF
TGTGCCAGCACGGGACTAGCCAAAAACATTCAGTACTTC